The next 6 T cell receptor beta chains were all read from a single sample in a study of a mutant IDH1 vaccine in newly diagnosed glioma. The assay was immunoSEQ multiplex PCR, and TCRdb's table has in-frame clones only and misses some. Of about 64,000 clones in the sample, 74% were seen once. Time point denoted: week 35, safety follow-up. The content of each vaccine dose was 300 ug of mutant IDH1 20-mer peptide, and topical imiquimod accompanied it. These receptors' antigens are unknown. The material sequenced was PBMCs, taken from a glioma patient whose treatment included an IDH1 peptide vaccine. The origin of the receptors is a man in his forties or fifties with glioma.

The chain links TRBV5-1 to TRBJ2-1; D gene unclear. The germline V gene has CDR1 SGHRS and CDR2 YFSETQ. The V gene lost 1 base and the J gene lost 4 bases, with 12 bases spanning the gap. The CDR3 sequence is 15 residues long. CDR3 bases: TGCGCCAGCAGCTTGACTCCAGGAAGGTACAATGAGCAGTTCTTC. Translating gives CASSLTPGRYNEQFF.

The genes are TRBV7-2 and TRBJ1-1; 9 bases align to TRBD1. Trimming took 1 base from V and 5 from J; bases not matched to a gene: 14. From germline, CDR1 is SGHTA and CDR2 FQGNSA. The CDR3 length is 18 residues. CDR3 nucleotide sequence: TGTGCCAGCAGCTTAGAAACAGGGGGCGTCGTCTCTCGGACTGAAGCTTTCTTT. Its translation: CASSLETGGVVSRTEAFF.

The chain is built from TRBV6-5 and TRBJ2-2; TRBD1 or TRBD2 may be the D gene (5 bases each). The CDR3 loop spans 15 amino acids. V was shortened by 6 bases and J by 6 bases, with 17 bases between the two germline ends. The germline gives CDR1 MNHEY, CDR2 SVGAGI. The CDR3 region has the DNA TGTGCCAGCAGCCGGTCAGGGAGTTTGGCCGGGGAGCTGTTTTTT. This encodes CASSRSGSLAGELFF.

The chain couples TRBV15 to TRBJ2-5; D gene unclear. The CDR3 runs 13 residues. Germline CDR1 reads LNHNV; CDR2 reads YYDKDF (reference sequence). Trimming removed 1 base at V and 2 bases at J, with 5 bases between. The CDR3 sequence: CATSRGAQETQYF. The CDR3 DNA reads as TGTGCCACCAGCAGAGGGGCTCAAGAGACCCAGTACTTC.

There are a few counts of this clone. V gene TRBV18 combines with J gene TRBJ2-3, with D perhaps matching TRBD1 (6 bases). The CDR3 is 16 amino acids. Germline CDR1 and CDR2: KGHSH and LQKENI. V gave up 4 bases and J gave up 1 base, with 15 bases separating them. CDR3 DNA sequence: TGTGCCAGCTCACTAACAGGGTCAGGCGGCACAGATACGCAGTATTTT. Its translation is CASSLTGSGGTDTQYF.

V is TRBV29-1 and J is TRBJ2-5; possibly TRBD2 for D (6 bases). Germline lookup yields CDR1 SQVTM and CDR2 ANQGSEA. The V end was cut by 6 bases, the J end by 1 base, with 9 bases between. The CDR3 is 12 amino acids. The CDR3 DNA reads as TGCAGCGTCGGGAGAATCCAAGAGACCCAGTACTTC. Protein: CSVGRIQETQYF.